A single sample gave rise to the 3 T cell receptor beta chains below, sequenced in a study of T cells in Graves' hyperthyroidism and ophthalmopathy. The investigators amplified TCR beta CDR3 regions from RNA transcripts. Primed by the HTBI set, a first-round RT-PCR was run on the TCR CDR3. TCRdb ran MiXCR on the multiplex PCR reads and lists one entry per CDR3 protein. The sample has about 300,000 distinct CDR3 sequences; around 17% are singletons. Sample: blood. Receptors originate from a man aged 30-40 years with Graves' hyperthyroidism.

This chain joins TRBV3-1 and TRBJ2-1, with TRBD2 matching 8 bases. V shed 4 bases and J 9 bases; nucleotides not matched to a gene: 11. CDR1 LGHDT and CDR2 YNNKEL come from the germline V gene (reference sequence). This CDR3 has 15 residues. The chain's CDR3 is CASSLPGLGLSEQFF. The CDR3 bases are TGTGCCAGCAGCCTTCCGGGACTAGGGCTTAGTGAGCAGTTCTTC.

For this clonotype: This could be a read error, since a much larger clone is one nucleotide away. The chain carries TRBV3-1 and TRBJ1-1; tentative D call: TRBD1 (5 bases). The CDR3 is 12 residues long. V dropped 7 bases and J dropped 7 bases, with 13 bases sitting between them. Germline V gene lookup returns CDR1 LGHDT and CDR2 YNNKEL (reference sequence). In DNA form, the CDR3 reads TGTGCCAGCAACCACGGGGGACGTGAAGCTTTCTTT. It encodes CASNHGGREAFF.

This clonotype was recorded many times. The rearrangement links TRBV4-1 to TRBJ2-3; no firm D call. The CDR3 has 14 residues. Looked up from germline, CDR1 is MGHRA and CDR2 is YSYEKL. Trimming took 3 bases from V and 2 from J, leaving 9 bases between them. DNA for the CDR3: TGCGCCAGCAGCCACGCAGCCTCCACAGATACGCAGTATTTT. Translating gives CASSHAASTDTQYF.